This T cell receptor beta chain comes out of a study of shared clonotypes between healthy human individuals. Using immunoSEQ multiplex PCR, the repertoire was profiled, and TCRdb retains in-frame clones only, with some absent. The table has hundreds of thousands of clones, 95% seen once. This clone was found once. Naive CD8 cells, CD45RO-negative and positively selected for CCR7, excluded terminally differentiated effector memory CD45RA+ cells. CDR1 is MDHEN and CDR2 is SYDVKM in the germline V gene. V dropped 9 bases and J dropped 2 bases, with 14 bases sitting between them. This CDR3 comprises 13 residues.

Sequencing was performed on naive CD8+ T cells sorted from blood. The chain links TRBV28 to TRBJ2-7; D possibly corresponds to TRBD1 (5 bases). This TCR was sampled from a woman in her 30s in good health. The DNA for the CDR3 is TGTGCCAGTTTTCGCAGGGCCACCTACGAGCAGTACTTC. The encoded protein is CASFRRATYEQYF.